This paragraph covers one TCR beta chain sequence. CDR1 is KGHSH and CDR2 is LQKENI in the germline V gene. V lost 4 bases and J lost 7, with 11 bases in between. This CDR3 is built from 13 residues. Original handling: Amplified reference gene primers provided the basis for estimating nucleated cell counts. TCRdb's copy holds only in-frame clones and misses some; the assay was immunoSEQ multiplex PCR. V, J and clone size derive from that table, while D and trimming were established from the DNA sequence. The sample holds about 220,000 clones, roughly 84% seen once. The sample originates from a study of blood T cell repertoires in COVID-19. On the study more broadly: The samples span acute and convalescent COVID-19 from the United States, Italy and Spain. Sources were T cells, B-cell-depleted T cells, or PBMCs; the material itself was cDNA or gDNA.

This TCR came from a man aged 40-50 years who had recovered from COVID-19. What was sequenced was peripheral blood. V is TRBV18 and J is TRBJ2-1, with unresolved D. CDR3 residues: CASSRSLENEQFF. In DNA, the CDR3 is TGTGCCAGCTCACGTTCTCTAGAAAATGAGCAGTTCTTC.